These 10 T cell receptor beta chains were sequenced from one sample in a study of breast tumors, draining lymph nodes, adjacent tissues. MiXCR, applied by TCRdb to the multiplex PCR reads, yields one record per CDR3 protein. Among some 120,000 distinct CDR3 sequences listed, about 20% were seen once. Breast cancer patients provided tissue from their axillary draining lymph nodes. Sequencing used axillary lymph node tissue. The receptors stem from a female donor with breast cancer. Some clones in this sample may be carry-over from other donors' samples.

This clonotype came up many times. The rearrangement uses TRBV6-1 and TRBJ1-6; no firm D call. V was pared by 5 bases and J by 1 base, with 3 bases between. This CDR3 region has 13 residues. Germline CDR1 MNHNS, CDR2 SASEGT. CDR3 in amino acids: CASSTSYNSPLHF. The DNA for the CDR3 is TGTGCCAGCAGTACGTCCTATAATTCACCCCTCCACTTT.

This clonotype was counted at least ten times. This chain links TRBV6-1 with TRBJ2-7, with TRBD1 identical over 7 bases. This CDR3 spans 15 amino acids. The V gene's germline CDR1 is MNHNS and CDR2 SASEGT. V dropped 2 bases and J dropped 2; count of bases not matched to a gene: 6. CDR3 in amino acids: CASSETGQRAYEQYF. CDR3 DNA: TGTGCCAGCAGTGAAACGGGACAGAGAGCCTACGAGCAGTACTTC.

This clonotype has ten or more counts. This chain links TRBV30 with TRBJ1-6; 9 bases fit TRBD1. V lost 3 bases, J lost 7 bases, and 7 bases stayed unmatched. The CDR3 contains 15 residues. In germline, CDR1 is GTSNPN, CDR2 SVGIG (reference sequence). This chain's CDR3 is CAWSGQGSFNSPLHF. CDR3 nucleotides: TGTGCCTGGAGCGGACAGGGGTCCTTCAATTCACCCCTCCACTTT.

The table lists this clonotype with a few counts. CDR3 in DNA: TGTGCCAGCAGCTTAGAGCAGGGGGCAGCTGGGGCCAACGTCCTGACTTTC. It encodes CASSLEQGAAGANVLTF. The V gene is TRBV7-6, the J gene TRBJ2-6; 8 nucleotides align to TRBD1. The CDR3 runs to 17 residues. Germline CDR1 is SGHVS and CDR2 is FNYEAQ. The junction had 4 bases not matched to a gene; V was cut back by 1 base and J by 2 bases.

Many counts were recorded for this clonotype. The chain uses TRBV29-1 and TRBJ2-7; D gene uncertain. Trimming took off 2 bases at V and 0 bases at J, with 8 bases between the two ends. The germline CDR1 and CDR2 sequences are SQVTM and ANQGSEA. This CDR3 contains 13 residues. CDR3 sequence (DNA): TGCAGCGTTGAATTGGGAAGCTCCTACGAGCAGTACTTC. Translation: CSVELGSSYEQYF.

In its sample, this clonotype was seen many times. CDR3 nucleotides: TGTGCCAGCAGCGAGGACCGCTCCACAGATACGCAGTATTTT. Protein product: CASSEDRSTDTQYF. The rearrangement uses TRBV12-3 or TRBV12-4 and TRBJ2-3; D uncertain. There are 14 residues in the CDR3. The V end was cut by 6 bases, the J end by 2 bases, with 12 bases between.

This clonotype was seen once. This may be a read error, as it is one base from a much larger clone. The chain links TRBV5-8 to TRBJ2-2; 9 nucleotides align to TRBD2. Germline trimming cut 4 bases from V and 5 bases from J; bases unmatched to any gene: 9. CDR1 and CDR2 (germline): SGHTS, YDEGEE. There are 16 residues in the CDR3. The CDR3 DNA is TGTGCCAGCAGCAAAGGACTAGCGTCCGGGACCGGGGAGCTGTTTTTT. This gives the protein CASSKGLASGTGELFF.

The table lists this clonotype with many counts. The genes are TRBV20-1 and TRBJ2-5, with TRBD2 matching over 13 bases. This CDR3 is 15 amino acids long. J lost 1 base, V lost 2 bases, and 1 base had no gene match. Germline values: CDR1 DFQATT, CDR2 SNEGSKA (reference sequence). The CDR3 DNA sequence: TGCAGTGCTAGAAGACTAGCGGGGGGCCAAGAGACCCAGTACTTC. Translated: CSARRLAGGQETQYF.

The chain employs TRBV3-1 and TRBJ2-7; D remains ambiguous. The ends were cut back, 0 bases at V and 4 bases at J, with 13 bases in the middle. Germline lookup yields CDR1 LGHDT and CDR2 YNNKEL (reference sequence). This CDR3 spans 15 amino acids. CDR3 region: CASSQDINRFYEQYF. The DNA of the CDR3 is TGTGCCAGCAGCCAAGATATTAACAGATTTTACGAGCAGTACTTC.

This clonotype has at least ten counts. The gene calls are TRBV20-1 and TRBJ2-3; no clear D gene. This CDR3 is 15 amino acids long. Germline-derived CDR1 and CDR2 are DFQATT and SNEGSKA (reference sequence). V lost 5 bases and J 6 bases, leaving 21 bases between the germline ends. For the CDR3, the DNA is TGCAGTGCTCCTAAGCCGCGGCAGGCCGCGGATACGCAGTATTTT. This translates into CSAPKPRQAADTQYF.